This is a list of T cell receptor beta chains from one sample in a study of blood T cell repertoires in COVID-19. Method: immunoSEQ multiplex PCR; TCRdb's copy keeps in-frame clones and lacks some. The sample lists roughly 100,000 clones, roughly 85% seen once, with approximately 3.1% in the top ten. The sequenced material came from peripheral blood. All receptors come from a man aged 50-59 years in a cohort sampled during active COVID-19. Each CDR3 is given with its conserved first and last residue. A D gene is named only where the DNA matches it firmly. Rows give clone size only sometimes, using once, few, many, or a class for an expanded clone.

d_call j_call clone_size v_call cdr3_nt cdr3_aa
TRBD2 TRBJ2-1 . TRBV5-1 TGCGCCAGCAGCTTGGCGGGGGGTACCAATGAGCAGTTCTTC CASSLAGGTNEQFF
. TRBJ1-2 . TRBV7-2 TGTGCCAGCAGCTTGCCCGGAAGGGGCTATGGCTACACCTTC CASSLPGRGYGYTF
. TRBJ1-1 . TRBV27 TGTGCCAGCAACCCCGGTGGGGCAAGCCTGAACACTGAAGCTTTCTTT CASNPGGASLNTEAFF
. TRBJ2-1 . TRBV6-5 TGTGCCAGCAAAACAGAGAGCTCCTACAATGAGCAGTTCTTC CASKTESSYNEQFF
. TRBJ1-5 . TRBV6-2/TRBV6-3 TGTGCCAGCAGTTACTGGGGGGGCAATCAGCCCCAGCATTTT CASSYWGGNQPQHF
TRBD1 TRBJ2-3 . TRBV5-5 TGTGCCAGCAGCATGGGACAGGGCACAGATACGCAGTATTTT CASSMGQGTDTQYF
. TRBJ2-5 few TRBV27 TGTGCCAGCAGCGAAGGACAGAAGGAGACCCAGTACTTC CASSEGQKETQYF
. TRBJ1-1 . TRBV12-3/TRBV12-4 TGTGCCAGCAGTTCCCTGGGGGGTCTTGAAGCTTTCTTT CASSSLGGLEAFF
. TRBJ1-2 . TRBV14 TGTGCCAGCAGCGTAAACATACAATATGGCTACACCTTC CASSVNIQYGYTF
. TRBJ2-3 . TRBV7-8 TGTGCCAGCAGCTCTGGGGTTGGGACTGCAACAGATACGCAGTATTTT CASSSGVGTATDTQYF
TRBD2 TRBJ2-3 . TRBV4-1 TGCGCCAGCAGCGAACGGACTAGCGGGGGGGCCGGGACAGATACGCAGTATTTT CASSERTSGGAGTDTQYF
TRBD1 TRBJ1-4 . TRBV18 TGTGCCAGCTCATTCCCCGGGACAGGGGAGGAAAAACTGTTTTTT CASSFPGTGEEKLFF
. TRBJ1-4 . TRBV5-1 TGCGCCAGCAGCCCGGAGGTGACAACCCAGGCGGGAAAACTGTTTTTT CASSPEVTTQAGKLFF
. TRBJ2-1 . TRBV28 TGTGCCAGTCGCACCGTTGGACAGTCCATCTTC CASRTVGQSIF
TRBD1 TRBJ2-5 . TRBV5-4 TGTGCCAGCAGCCAACATCCCGGGACAGCTCAAGAGACCCAGTACTTC CASSQHPGTAQETQYF
. TRBJ1-5 . TRBV28 TGTGCCAGCATCGACCCCGAGGGGCCCCAGCATTTT CASIDPEGPQHF
TRBD1 TRBJ2-6 once TRBV28 TGTGCCAGCAGTTTCCTGGGACAGGGGCTACCTGGGGCCAACGTCCTGACTTTC CASSFLGQGLPGANVLTF
. TRBJ2-7 . TRBV27 TGTGCCAGCAGCCAAAATCGGGGTAACGAGCAGTACTTC CASSQNRGNEQYF
. TRBJ1-2 . TRBV12-3/TRBV12-4 TGTGCCAGCAGGGCCGACGCGGTGGATGGCTACACCTTC CASRADAVDGYTF
TRBD2 TRBJ2-3 . TRBV7-9 TGTGCCAGCAGAAAAAGCTGGGCGGGGGGCTCGACTAGTGGAGATACGCAGTATTTT CASRKSWAGGSTSGDTQYF
TRBD2 TRBJ2-5 . TRBV10-3 TGTGCCATCGGGGGGGGAGAGACCCAGTACTTC CAIGGGETQYF
TRBD2 TRBJ2-1 . TRBV6-1 TGTGCCAGCAGACGGACTAGCGGGGGGTACAATGAGCAGTTCTTC CASRRTSGGYNEQFF
. TRBJ1-2 . TRBV7-2 TGTGCCAGCAGCTTAGAGGGGAGGGACTATGGCTACACCTTC CASSLEGRDYGYTF
TRBD2 TRBJ2-2 . TRBV7-9 TGTGCCAGCAGCAGGAGCGGGGGGAGTAACACCGGGGAGCTGTTTTTT CASSRSGGSNTGELFF
TRBD1 TRBJ2-7 . TRBV6-1 TGTGCCAGCAGTGTCCTGATGGGGACAGTGCACTACGAGCAGTACTTC CASSVLMGTVHYEQYF
TRBD2 TRBJ2-5 . TRBV2 TGTGCCAGCAGTGGGGGCCGGGGGGACTGGGAGACCCAGTACTTC CASSGGRGDWETQYF
. TRBJ1-5 . TRBV3-1/TRBV3-2 TGTGCCAGCAGCCAAGATACAGGAAGCAATCAGCCCCAGCATTTT CASSQDTGSNQPQHF